Below, 26 T cell receptor beta chains from the same sample are listed, as sequenced in a study of blood T cell repertoires in COVID-19. Some clones are missing from TCRdb's copy, which holds only in-frame ones; the method was immunoSEQ multiplex PCR. The table includes tens of thousands of clones, about 79% detected once. The specimen sequenced was peripheral blood. Receptors were obtained from a woman aged 55-70 years with acute or convalescent COVID-19.

The chain uses TRBV11-3 and TRBJ2-3; 13 bases fit TRBD2. The CDR3 spans 20 residues. Germline assignment: CDR1 SGHNT and CDR2 YENEEA. Trimming took 3 bases from V and 8 from J; bases not matched to a gene: 20. The CDR3 coding sequence is TGTGCCAGCAGCTTCCCCCCGGGACTAGCGGGACCTGGAGGGTGTAGTACGCAGTATTTT. Residues: CASSFPPGLAGPGGCSTQYF.

The gene calls are TRBV6-1 and TRBJ1-5; 8 bases align to TRBD1. Germline values: CDR1 MNHNS, CDR2 SASEGT. Trimming took 0 bases from V and 11 from J; bases not matched to a gene: 9. There are 15 residues in the CDR3. Here the CDR3 reads CASSEADRVIGAQHF. In DNA form, the CDR3 reads TGTGCCAGCAGTGAAGCGGACAGGGTGATCGGGGCCCAGCATTTT.

The chain combines TRBV2 with TRBJ1-5, with 9 bases fitting TRBD1. J was trimmed by 4 bases and V by 6 bases; bases with no gene match: 1. In germline, CDR1 is SNHLY, CDR2 FYNNEI. This CDR3 comprises 13 residues. The CDR3 loop is CASSDRGNQPQHF. CDR3 sequence (DNA): TGTGCCAGCAGCGACAGGGGGAATCAGCCCCAGCATTTT.

The V and J genes are TRBV27 and TRBJ1-1; D remains ambiguous. This CDR3 has 12 amino acids. V was pared by 3 bases and J by 5 bases, with 7 bases between. From germline, CDR1 is MNHEY and CDR2 SMNVEV (reference sequence). Written as DNA, the CDR3 is TGTGCCAGCAGTTTGACGGGGACTGAAGCTTTCTTT. The encoded protein is CASSLTGTEAFF.

V usage is TRBV21-1 and J usage is TRBJ2-5; TRBD1, the table's D call, lacks a check against the DNA. TRBV21-1 is designated a pseudogene. The length of the CDR3 is 13 residues. Here the CDR3 DNA reads TGTGCCAGCAGCAAGTCCAACCAAGAGACCCAGTACTTC. Translation: CASSKSNQETQYF.

This chain links TRBV9 with TRBJ2-3; 7 nucleotides align to TRBD2. The V gene end was trimmed by 1 base and the J gene end by 2 bases; junction bases not matched to a gene: 7. This CDR3 is built from 16 residues. Germline CDR1 and CDR2: SGDLS and YYNGEE. The CDR3: CASSVNGAGNTDTQYF. CDR3 sequence (DNA): TGTGCCAGCAGCGTAAATGGAGCGGGAAACACAGATACGCAGTATTTT.

This chain joins TRBV19 and TRBJ1-1; no clear D. The CDR3 loop spans 14 amino acids. The V end lost 6 bases, the J end lost 4 bases, and 15 bases lay between the germline ends. Germline-derived CDR1 and CDR2 are LNHDA and SQIVND (reference sequence). CDR3 sequence: CASSLSRQTTEAFF. The CDR3 coding sequence is TGTGCCAGTAGCCTCTCGAGGCAAACCACTGAAGCTTTCTTT.

This clone was recorded only once. The CDR3 region has the DNA TGTGCCAGCACGGGGCGGGGGGTGAACACTGAAGCTTTCTTT. Amino acids: CASTGRGVNTEAFF. The rearrangement uses TRBV6-6 and TRBJ1-1; TRBD1 might be the D (5 bases). V shed 7 bases and J shed 0 bases, with 12 bases lying between them. The V gene's germline CDR1 is MNHNY and CDR2 SVGAGI (reference sequence). The CDR3 totals 14 residues.

This clone was seen only a few times. V usage is TRBV3-1 (or the pseudogene TRBV3-2) and J usage is TRBJ1-2; 7 nucleotides align to TRBD1. CDR1 LGHDT and CDR2 YNNKEL come from the germline V gene (reference sequence). The CDR3 extends over 13 amino acids. V lost 4 bases, J lost 7 bases, and 6 bases stayed unmatched. The CDR3 region has the DNA TGTGCCAGCAGCCGCGGACAGGCTGGTGGCTACACCTTC. It specifies CASSRGQAGGYTF.

V and J are TRBV4-1 and TRBJ2-1; possibly TRBD1 for D (6 bases). CDR3 size: 16 residues. Looked up from germline, CDR1 is MGHRA and CDR2 is YSYEKL. V was shortened by 3 bases and J by 10 bases, with 22 bases between the two germline ends. As DNA, the CDR3 is TGCGCCAGCAGCCAGGCGCCTGCGCAGGGGAGCCGGGAGCAGTTCTTC. Translation gives CASSQAPAQGSREQFF.

V is TRBV7-8 and J is TRBJ1-5; D gene ambiguous. This CDR3 region has 16 residues. Germline CDR1 reads SGHVS; CDR2 reads FQNEAQ. V was clipped by 8 bases and J by 5 bases, with 22 bases between them. The CDR3 loop is CASVLSRVGKDQPQHF. The CDR3 DNA sequence: TGTGCCAGCGTCCTATCGAGGGTAGGGAAGGATCAGCCCCAGCATTTT. Filled out from reference TRBV7-8 and TRBJ1-5, the complete variable domain reads GAGVSQSPRYKVAKRGQDVALRCDPISGHVSLFWYQQALGQGPEFLTYFQNEAQLDKSGLPSDRFFAERPEGSVSTLKIQRTQQEDSAVYLCASVLSRVGKDQPQHFGDGTRLSIL.

This clone was counted a few times. The chain has TRBV5-6 and TRBJ1-5, with 7 bases that match TRBD1. With 7 bases clipped from V and 7 bases from J, the junction kept 17 bases outside the gene matches. This CDR3 is built from 16 residues. Germline CDR1 SGHDT, CDR2 YYEEEE. Written as DNA, the CDR3 is TGTGCCAGCGGCTCAAGACGACAGGGCCAGAGCCAGCCCCAGCATTTT. Translated: CASGSRRQGQSQPQHF.

V is TRBV11-2 and J is TRBJ1-5; a possible D gene is TRBD1 (6 bases). Trimming stripped 5 bases from V and 4 bases from J, with 15 bases between. The CDR3 covers 15 residues. The V gene's germline CDR1 is SGHAT and CDR2 FQNNGV. The CDR3 is CASSPGDRPNQPQHF. The CDR3 nucleotides read TGTGCCAGCAGCCCTGGAGACAGGCCGAATCAGCCCCAGCATTTT. Full variable domain (rest looked up from reference TRBV11-2 and TRBJ1-5): EAGVAQSPRYKIIEKRQSVAFWCNPISGHATLYWYQQILGQGPKLLIQFQNNGVVDDSQLPKDRFSAERLKGVDSTLKIQPAKLEDSAVYLCASSPGDRPNQPQHFGDGTRLSIL.

V and J are TRBV2 and TRBJ2-1; a possible D gene is TRBD1 (5 bases). V was trimmed by 5 bases and J by 5 bases, leaving 13 bases between them. This CDR3 is 14 amino acids long. Germline CDR1 and CDR2: SNHLY and FYNNEI. The CDR3 DNA reads as TGTGCCAGCAGTAGCCAGGGCCTAAACAATGAGCAGTTCTTC. Its protein product is CASSSQGLNNEQFF.

The gene calls are TRBV9 and TRBJ2-7; D might be TRBD1 (7 bases). The CDR3 is made up of 16 amino acids. Trimming took 6 bases from V and 7 from J, leaving 26 bases between them. Germline CDR1 and CDR2: SGDLS and YYNGEE. In DNA, the CDR3 is TGTGCCAGCACCAAAAACCCAGGGGGGCCGGGGAGTGAGCAGTACTTC. It codes for CASTKNPGGPGSEQYF. Full variable domain (rest looked up from reference TRBV9 and TRBJ2-7): DSGVTQTPKHLITATGQRVTLRCSPRSGDLSVYWYQQSLDQGLQFLIQYYNGEERAKGNILERFSAQQFPDLHSELNLSSLELGDSALYFCASTKNPGGPGSEQYFGPGTRLTVT.

V and J are TRBV5-1 and TRBJ2-1; 13 positions agree with TRBD2. Germline loops: CDR1 SGHRS, CDR2 YFSETQ. V trimming: 4 bases; J trimming: 8 bases; junction bases outside the gene matches: 9. CDR3 length equals 16 residues. The CDR3 DNA sequence: TGCGCCAGCAGCCTCGGGGGGACTAGCGGGACTGATGAGCAGTTCTTC. This gives the protein CASSLGGTSGTDEQFF.

This chain connects TRBV6-5 to TRBJ2-7; no firm D call. The V and J ends lost 0 bases and 9 bases respectively, with 12 bases between them. The CDR3 extends over 13 amino acids. Looked up from germline, CDR1 is MNHEY and CDR2 is SVGAGI. CDR3 nucleotides: TGTGCCAGCAGTTACTCGGGCCCCATCGTGCAGTACTTC. Protein sequence: CASSYSGPIVQYF.

The chain combines TRBV5-5 with TRBJ1-1; maybe TRBD1 (6 bases). Trimming removed 5 bases at V and 2 bases at J, with 16 bases between. CDR1 and CDR2 (germline): SGHKS, YYEKEE (reference sequence). This CDR3 comprises 15 residues. The CDR3 reads CASRELQGINTEAFF. In DNA, the CDR3 is TGTGCCAGCAGAGAACTCCAGGGGATTAACACTGAAGCTTTCTTT.

CDR3 residues: CASSWNRGDTEAFF. The CDR3 DNA follows: TGTGCCAGCAGTTGGAACAGGGGTGACACTGAAGCTTTCTTT. The rearrangement links TRBV6-5 to TRBJ1-1, with 7 bases fitting TRBD1. This CDR3 is 14 amino acids long. V shed 4 bases, J shed 3 bases, and the junction held 5 bases outside the gene matches. The germline V gene encodes CDR1 MNHEY and CDR2 SVGAGI.

CDR3 coding DNA: TGTGCCAGCAGTTACTCCAGACGACTAGCGGGCGAGTCCTACAATGAGCAGTTCTTC. It translates to CASSYSRRLAGESYNEQFF. This chain links TRBV6-2 or TRBV6-3 with TRBJ2-1; TRBD2 matches 10 bases. J lost 1 base, V lost 0 bases, and 9 bases had no gene match. The CDR3 has 19 amino acids. Germline values: CDR1 MNHEY, CDR2 SVGEGT.

The V and J genes are TRBV6-1 and TRBJ1-5; D perhaps matches TRBD1 (5 bases). Trimming shortened V by 1 base and J by 6 bases, and 10 bases separated the two germline ends. The CDR3 is 14 amino acids. Germline loops: CDR1 MNHNS, CDR2 SASEGT. The CDR3 DNA follows: TGTGCCAGCAGTGAAGGGGGCAGGGTTCAGCCCCAGCATTTT. It is translated as CASSEGGRVQPQHF.

The chain has TRBV3-1 (or the pseudogene TRBV3-2) and TRBJ1-1; 9 bases match TRBD1. The length of the CDR3 is 16 residues. Germline assignment: CDR1 LGHDT and CDR2 YNNKEL (reference sequence). V trimming: 1 base; J trimming: 6 bases; junction bases outside the gene matches: 9. CDR3 region: CASSQVSTGGLAEAFF. The CDR3 DNA sequence: TGTGCCAGCAGCCAAGTTTCAACAGGGGGCTTGGCTGAAGCTTTCTTT.

The chain couples TRBV10-1 to TRBJ2-7, with D maybe TRBD1 (6 bases). Trimming left V 0 bases short and J 2 bases short, with 8 bases between. The germline V gene has CDR1 WNHNN and CDR2 SYGVQD (reference sequence). The CDR3 has 14 amino acids. The CDR3 coding sequence is TGCGCCAGCAGTGAGTCGACAGGTACCTACGAGCAGTACTTC. This encodes CASSESTGTYEQYF.

The J gene is TRBJ1-6, the V gene TRBV27; 9 bases agree with TRBD1. The CDR3 is 16 amino acids. V dropped 4 bases and J dropped 3; count of bases not matched to a gene: 4. CDR1 and CDR2 from the germline V gene are MNHEY and SMNVEV (reference sequence). The CDR3 here is CASSYGGQGYNSPLHF. The DNA for the CDR3 is TGTGCCAGCAGTTATGGGGGACAGGGCTATAATTCACCCCTCCACTTT.

CDR3 nucleotides: TGTGCCAGCAGGGACTCCTACGAGCAGTACTTC. Its protein product is CASRDSYEQYF. The chain uses TRBV19 and TRBJ2-7; tentatively, D is TRBD1 (5 bases). Germline V gene lookup returns CDR1 LNHDA and CDR2 SQIVND (reference sequence). There are 11 residues in the CDR3. V was pared by 9 bases and J by 0 bases, with 6 bases between.

The chain employs TRBV3-1 (or the pseudogene TRBV3-2) and TRBJ1-1, with D perhaps matching TRBD1 (5 bases). The CDR3 consists of 16 residues. Germline V gene lookup returns CDR1 LGHDT and CDR2 YNNKEL (reference sequence). The V end was cut by 8 bases, the J end by 2 bases, with 21 bases between. For the CDR3, the DNA is TGTGCCAGCTCCTACCGAAGGGTTCAGGGAAACACTGAAGCTTTCTTT. This encodes CASSYRRVQGNTEAFF.